This is a list of T cell receptor beta chains from one sample in a study of T cell responses to AZD1222 COVID-19 vaccine. Profiling relied on immunoSEQ multiplex PCR, and the TCRdb table lists in-frame clones only, not all of them. The repertoire holds about 140,000 clones, with about 92% as singletons. Sequenced material: peripheral blood, taken on day 0 of MenACWY control vaccination. The receptor set was obtained from an adult in good health. Both conserved end residues are part of each CDR3. D genes are given only for firm matches. Clone size appears in some rows only: once, few, many, or a class for an expanded clone.

>TRBJ2-1|TRBD1|.|18|TRBV5-8
CASSIRDRGVYVDNEQFF
TGTGCCAGCTCCATTCGGGACAGGGGAGTGTATGTTGACAATGAGCAGTTCTTC
>TRBJ2-1|.|.|16|TRBV7-9
CASSLVGGEKWNEQFF
TGTGCCAGCAGCTTAGTTGGGGGAGAAAAGTGGAATGAGCAGTTCTTC
>TRBJ1-1|TRBD1|.|15|TRBV19
CASRPHRTGNTEAFF
TGTGCCAGTAGACCTCATCGGACAGGGAACACTGAAGCTTTCTTT
>TRBJ2-2|TRBD2|.|16|TRBV4-2
CASSQGSSGNTGELFF
TGTGCCAGCAGCCAAGGATCTAGCGGGAACACCGGGGAGCTGTTTTTT
>TRBJ2-3|TRBD1|few|15|TRBV5-1
CASSFGGQGTDTQYF
TGCGCCAGCAGCTTTGGCGGACAGGGTACCGATACGCAGTATTTT
>TRBJ1-2|TRBD1|once|13|TRBV27
CASSLSGGHGYTF
TGTGCCAGCAGTTTATCAGGGGGCCATGGCTACACCTTC
>TRBJ1-6|.|.|15|TRBV6-5
CASSYSKRSNSPLHF
TGTGCCAGCAGTTACTCGAAAAGGTCTAATTCACCCCTCCACTTT
>TRBJ2-1|.|.|14|TRBV9
CASSQGGTYNEQFF
TGTGCCAGCAGTCAGGGGGGAACCTACAATGAGCAGTTCTTC
>TRBJ1-1|TRBD1|.|14|TRBV6-5
CASSTTGGPGEAFF
TGTGCCAGCAGTACGACAGGGGGCCCCGGGGAAGCTTTCTTT
>TRBJ1-1|.|.|15|TRBV3-1/TRBV3-2
CASSQGQAMNTEAFF
TGTGCCAGCAGCCAAGGACAGGCCATGAACACTGAAGCTTTCTTT
>TRBJ1-1|.|.|13|TRBV29-1
CSVEERSGTEAFF
TGCAGCGTTGAAGAAAGGTCAGGCACTGAAGCTTTCTTT
>TRBJ2-3|TRBD1|.|17|TRBV13
CASSLGTGASYTDTQYF
TGTGCCAGCAGCCTAGGGACAGGGGCCAGCTACACAGATACGCAGTATTTT
>TRBJ2-1|TRBD2|.|16|TRBV19
CASSTRLAGIYNEQFF
TGTGCCAGTAGTACCAGACTAGCGGGAATTTACAATGAGCAGTTCTTC
>TRBJ1-1|.|once|16|TRBV28
CASSLPGGGRGTEAFF
TGTGCCAGCAGTTTGCCCGGGGGGGGGCGAGGCACTGAAGCTTTCTTT
>TRBJ1-3|TRBD1|.|17|TRBV10-3
CAISDGQGMGSGNTIYF
TGTGCCATCAGTGACGGACAGGGGATGGGGTCCGGAAACACCATATATTTT
>TRBJ1-1|.|.|13|TRBV20-1
CSASYRRGAEAFF
TGCAGTGCTAGTTACCGCAGGGGCGCTGAAGCTTTCTTT
>TRBJ1-4|TRBD1|.|14|TRBV7-2
CASSLGARGGRLFF
TGTGCCAGCAGCTTAGGGGCCAGGGGGGGAAGACTGTTTTTT
>TRBJ2-7|.|.|14|TRBV5-4
CASSLRGYNYEQYF
TGTGCCAGCAGCTTGCGAGGGTATAACTACGAGCAGTACTTC
>TRBJ2-1|TRBD1|.|14|TRBV6-6
CASSRSGTGDEQFF
TGTGCCAGCAGTAGATCCGGGACAGGTGATGAGCAGTTCTTC
>TRBJ2-2|.|.|16|TRBV6-5
CASSYSGGSDTGELFF
TGTGCCAGCAGTTACTCTGGGGGATCGGACACCGGGGAGCTGTTTTTT
>TRBJ1-4|.|.|13|TRBV29-1
CSVARHRNEKLFF
TGCAGCGTTGCTCGACACCGTAATGAAAAACTGTTTTTT
>TRBJ2-2|.|once|14|TRBV5-5
CASSGLADTGELFF
TGTGCCAGCAGCGGGTTGGCGGACACCGGGGAGCTGTTTTTT